This T cell receptor (beta chain) originates from a study of T cells in Graves' hyperthyroidism and ophthalmopathy. Based on clinical symptoms, serum thyroxine and TRAb, thyroid ultrasound and orbital computed tomography, diagnoses were reached. This clonotype turned up a few times. The CDR3 regions of TCR beta were amplified from RNA transcripts. When the TCR CDR3 underwent first-round RT-PCR, the HTBI primer set was used. TCRdb reprocessed the multiplex PCR reads via MiXCR and lists one record per CDR3 protein. The sample holds roughly 840,000 distinct CDR3 sequences; 38% are singletons and the top ten take approximately 8.7%. V was cut by 1 base and J by 6 bases, with 10 bases left in between. Per the germline V gene, CDR1 is SGHTA and CDR2 is FQGNSA. The CDR3 sequence is 13 residues long.

The sample comprised blood. The receptor comes from a man aged 18 to 29 with Graves' hyperthyroidism. The V gene is TRBV7-2, the J gene TRBJ2-7; D uncertain. This CDR3 is CASSLGGRGEQYF. The DNA for the CDR3 is TGTGCCAGCAGCTTAGGTGGCAGAGGCGAGCAGTACTTC.